Shown below are 7 T cell receptor beta chains from a single sample sequenced in a study of shared clonotypes between healthy human individuals. Sequenced by immunoSEQ multiplex PCR; TCRdb stores in-frame clones only, minus some. The table includes about 800,000 clones, approximately 96% detected once. Cells designated naive CD8 were CD45RO-negative and were positively selected for CCR7, with terminally differentiated effector memory CD45RA+ cells excluded. The sequenced sample consisted of naive CD8+ T cells sorted from blood. These receptors all stem from a man aged 25-45 years in good health.

The chain carries TRBV5-1 and TRBJ2-7, with 8 bases fitting TRBD1. After removal of 5 bases from V and 4 bases from J, the junction contained 11 bases not matched to a gene. The CDR3 length is 15 residues. Germline lookup yields CDR1 SGHRS and CDR2 YFSETQ. The CDR3 region has the DNA TGCGCCAGCAGTTTCCCCGGGACAGGCATTTACGAGCAGTACTTC. Its protein product is CASSFPGTGIYEQYF.

The chain is built from TRBV14 and TRBJ2-7, with no clear D. Germline loops: CDR1 SGHDN, CDR2 FVKESK. This CDR3 spans 14 amino acids. V gave up 0 bases and J gave up 0 bases, with 6 bases separating them. The CDR3 loop is CASSQDVSSYEQYF. CDR3 bases: TGTGCCAGCAGCCAAGATGTTAGCTCCTACGAGCAGTACTTC.

This sequence joins TRBV7-9 and TRBJ1-1; D is unclear. Trimming removed 3 bases from V and 1 base from J, with 9 bases in between. The germline gives CDR1 SEHNR, CDR2 FQNEAQ (reference sequence). The CDR3 runs 14 residues. The DNA for the CDR3 is TGTGCCAGCAGCTTTCAAGACGGGAACACTGAAGCTTTCTTT. Translating gives CASSFQDGNTEAFF.

The chain combines TRBV19 with TRBJ2-7; perhaps TRBD2 as D (5 bases). Trimming cost V 0 bases and J 0 bases, with 6 bases left between them. This CDR3 is built from 14 residues. Germline-derived CDR1 and CDR2 are LNHDA and SQIVND (reference sequence). CDR3 in amino acids: CASSIDLASYEQYF. The CDR3 DNA reads TGTGCCAGTAGTATAGATCTAGCCTCCTACGAGCAGTACTTC.

Regarding this clone: Other DNA sequences in the same sample also yield this CDR3. The chain couples TRBV28 to TRBJ2-2; D not certain. This CDR3 region has 12 residues. Trimming removed 5 bases from V and 3 bases from J, with 4 bases in between. Germline V lookup: CDR1 MDHEN, CDR2 SYDVKM. For the CDR3, the DNA is TGTGCCAGCAGTAGGTACACCGGGGAGCTGTTTTTT. Its translation: CASSRYTGELFF.

A remark on this clone: This sample includes further DNA sequences coding for the same CDR3. The genes are TRBV2 and TRBJ2-7, with TRBD1 matching over 7 bases. This CDR3 contains 12 residues. V lost 7 bases and J lost 3; bases outside the gene matches: 3. CDR1 and CDR2 (germline): SNHLY, FYNNEI. The CDR3 DNA reads TGTGCCAGCACCGACAGGGTCTACGAGCAGTACTTC. Translation gives CASTDRVYEQYF.

The table lists this clone with a count of one. Other DNA sequences within the sample encode an identical CDR3. This chain links TRBV27 with TRBJ2-7; no clear D gene. This CDR3 comprises 13 residues. The germline gives CDR1 MNHEY, CDR2 SMNVEV (reference sequence). V dropped 5 bases and J dropped 3 bases, with 11 bases sitting between them. CDR3 sequence: CASSLGRSYEQYF. CDR3 DNA: TGTGCCAGCAGTCTCGGACGGAGCTACGAGCAGTACTTC.